One sample yielded the 11 T cell receptor beta chains listed below, sequenced in a study of blood T cells in healthy people across ages. Together with a sample-barcoded 5' primer, a J-beta primer mix was included in a second PCR lasting about 6 to 11 cycles. TCRdb itself ran the 5' RACE reads through MiXCR, one entry per CDR3 protein. This table has 800,000 to 950,000 distinct CDR3 sequences, around 49% appearing once. The sequenced sample was blood. The receptors originated from a man aged 25 to 40 in good health.

The gene calls are TRBV27 and TRBJ2-1; D is tentatively TRBD1 or TRBD2 (5 bases each). This CDR3 spans 15 amino acids. Trimming removed 7 bases at V and 2 bases at J, with 15 bases between. CDR1 and CDR2 from the germline V gene are MNHEY and SMNVEV (reference sequence). The CDR3 here is CASTNVGDPYNEQFF. CDR3 coding DNA: TGTGCCAGCACCAACGTGGGGGATCCCTACAATGAGCAGTTCTTC.

V gene TRBV20-1 combines with J gene TRBJ1-1; maybe TRBD1 (5 bases). The V gene's germline CDR1 is DFQATT and CDR2 SNEGSKA (reference sequence). The CDR3 spans 13 residues. The ends were cut back, 7 bases at V and 11 bases at J, with 23 bases in the middle. The CDR3 nucleotides read TGCAGTGAGGCCCGAGGGCAGTCCAGGGAGGCTTTCTTT. It yields the protein CSEARGQSREAFF.

The J gene is TRBJ1-1, the V gene TRBV29-1; TRBD1 is a possible D gene (6 bases). The CDR3 is 15 residues long. In germline, CDR1 is SQVTM, CDR2 ANQGSEA. V was cut by 5 bases and J by 0 bases, with 16 bases left in between. The CDR3 nucleotides are TGCAGCGTTTCCCCGGGGCAGGGGATGAACACTGAAGCTTTCTTT. This translates into CSVSPGQGMNTEAFF.

This chain uses TRBV5-1 with TRBJ1-1; possible D gene TRBD1, 5 bases. Trimming shortened V by 0 bases and J by 3 bases, and 9 bases separated the two germline ends. CDR3 length equals 14 residues. Germline V lookup: CDR1 SGHRS, CDR2 YFSETQ. CDR3 amino acids: CASSLEGQHTEAFF. CDR3 DNA sequence: TGCGCCAGCAGCTTGGAGGGGCAGCACACTGAAGCTTTCTTT. Looking up the rest from reference TRBV5-1 and TRBJ1-1 gives the full variable domain: KAGVTQTPRYLIKTRGQQVTLSCSPISGHRSVSWYQQTPGQGLQFLFEYFSETQRNKGNFPGRFSGRQFSNSRSEMNVSTLELGDSALYLCASSLEGQHTEAFFGQGTRLTVV.

The V and J genes are TRBV9 and TRBJ1-3, with D perhaps matching TRBD1 (5 bases). CDR1 and CDR2 (germline): SGDLS, YYNGEE. With 0 bases removed from V and 2 bases from J, the gap between germline ends came to 9 bases. This CDR3 region has 15 residues. This chain's CDR3 is CASSVGGEAGNTIYF. CDR3 nucleotides: TGTGCCAGCAGCGTAGGGGGGGAGGCTGGAAACACCATATATTTT.

This clonotype occurred a few times. In nucleotides, the CDR3 is TGCGCCAGCAGCCAAGAGGGGGGGACTCAAGAGACCCAGTACTTC. It translates to CASSQEGGTQETQYF. J is TRBJ2-5 and V is TRBV4-1; the match to TRBD2 covers 7 bases. The V gene end was trimmed by 0 bases and the J gene end by 2 bases; junction bases not matched to a gene: 3. Germline CDR1 MGHRA, CDR2 YSYEKL. The CDR3 spans 15 residues.

DNA for the CDR3: TGCAGTGCCCGTTCGACAGGGGCCGAGGGCTACACCTTC. It specifies CSARSTGAEGYTF. The V and J genes are TRBV20-1 and TRBJ1-2; 8 bases align to TRBD1. The CDR3 is 13 amino acids. Germline V CDR1 and CDR2: DFQATT, SNEGSKA (reference sequence). With V trimmed by 6 bases and J by 8 bases, 11 bases remained unmatched.

V gene TRBV20-1 combines with J gene TRBJ1-2; no clear D gene. The CDR3 sequence is 11 residues long. CDR1 DFQATT and CDR2 SNEGSKA come from the germline V gene (reference sequence). The ends were cut back, 3 bases at V and 6 bases at J, with 8 bases in the middle. Here the CDR3 DNA reads TGCAGTGCTAGGGGCCAGGATGGCTACACCTTC. This codes for CSARGQDGYTF.

This clonotype was recorded only once. The chain joins TRBV6-4 to TRBJ1-6; D might be TRBD1 (5 bases). CDR3 length: 13 residues. Per germline, CDR1 MRHNA and CDR2 SNTAGT. The V end was cut by 3 bases, the J end by 8 bases, with 8 bases between. The CDR3 sequence is CASSEGRDSPLHF. In DNA form, the CDR3 reads TGTGCCAGCAGTGAAGGCAGGGATTCACCCCTCCACTTT.

The gene calls are TRBV12-3 or TRBV12-4 and TRBJ2-2; 10 bases fit TRBD1. The CDR3 loop spans 15 amino acids. The V segment lost 5 bases and the J segment 6 bases; nucleotides outside the gene matches: 6. CDR3 region: CASSADRGRAGELFF. Written as DNA, the CDR3 is TGTGCCAGCAGTGCCGACAGGGGGCGGGCCGGGGAGCTGTTTTTT.

The chain is built from TRBV27 and TRBJ2-4, with D possibly TRBD2 on 5 matching bases. TRBJ2-7 matches the DNA end more closely, so the J call is doubtful. CDR1 is MNHEY and CDR2 is SMNVEV in the germline V gene (reference sequence). The CDR3 extends over 14 amino acids. The chain's CDR3 is CASSGGFSSNEQYF. The CDR3 bases are TGTGCCAGCAGTGGAGGATTTTCCTCGAACGAGCAGTACTTC.